Shown below are 12 T cell receptor beta chains from a single sample sequenced in a study of T cells in Graves' hyperthyroidism and ophthalmopathy. The CDR3 regions of TCR beta were amplified from RNA transcripts. The HTBI primer set was used in a first-round RT-PCR of the TCR CDR3. TCRdb ran MiXCR on the multiplex PCR reads and lists one entry per CDR3 protein. The sample gives about 250,000 distinct CDR3 sequences, over 20% of which show up once; roughly a third is in the top ten. Specimen: blood. Receptor source: a woman aged 40 to 50 with Graves' ophthalmopathy.

This clonotype occurred a few times. The rearrangement uses TRBV30 and TRBJ2-7; 11 nucleotides align to TRBD1. Per germline, CDR1 GTSNPN and CDR2 SVGIG (reference sequence). The CDR3 length is 14 residues. Trimming cost V 4 bases and J 7 bases; bases outside gene matches: 9. The CDR3 protein is CAWTGQGASLEQYF. The CDR3 region has the DNA TGTGCCTGGACTGGACAGGGGGCGTCGCTGGAGCAGTACTTC.

CDR3 loop: CASSEVRASGYTF. The CDR3 DNA sequence: TGTGCCAGCAGTGAAGTAAGAGCGTCTGGCTACACCTTC. The gene calls are TRBV2 and TRBJ1-2; D gene ambiguous. The length of the CDR3 is 13 residues. With 1 base removed from V and 7 bases from J, the gap between germline ends came to 10 bases. Germline V gives CDR1 SNHLY, CDR2 FYNNEI.

There are many counts of this clonotype. For the CDR3, the DNA is TGTGCCAGCAGTTTTGGGCTAGCGGGATTGAACGAGCAGTACTTC. Translation: CASSFGLAGLNEQYF. The V and J genes are TRBV28 and TRBJ2-7; the match to TRBD2 covers 9 bases. Looked up from germline, CDR1 is MDHEN and CDR2 is SYDVKM. This CDR3 has 15 amino acids. V shed 3 bases, J shed 5 bases, and the junction held 8 bases outside the gene matches. Filled out from reference TRBV28 and TRBJ2-7, the complete variable domain reads DVKVTQSSRYLVKRTGEKVFLECVQDMDHENMFWYRQDPGLGLRLIYFSYDVKMKEKGDIPEGYSVSREKKERFSLILESASTNQTSMYLCASSFGLAGLNEQYFGPGTRLTVT.

This clonotype was counted many times. The V call is TRBV6-1, the J call TRBJ2-5; D might be TRBD2 (6 bases). CDR1 and CDR2 from the germline V gene are MNHNS and SASEGT. The V and J ends lost 5 bases and 5 bases respectively, with 15 bases between them. The CDR3 is 14 residues long. The CDR3 spells CASSPGAGWETQYF. DNA of the CDR3: TGTGCCAGCAGTCCCGGGGCGGGATGGGAGACCCAGTACTTC.

This clonotype was seen a few times. The rearrangement uses TRBV12-3 or TRBV12-4 and TRBJ1-1, with TRBD1 matching 7 bases. The V gene end was trimmed by 5 bases and the J gene end by 4 bases; junction bases not matched to a gene: 13. The CDR3 has 16 amino acids. DNA for the CDR3: TGTGCCAGCAGTGCACAGGGGAAGGGTTTGAGCACTGAAGCTTTCTTT. It encodes CASSAQGKGLSTEAFF.

The V call is TRBV12-3 or TRBV12-4, the J call TRBJ1-1, with D possibly TRBD1 on 5 matching bases. V shed 3 bases and J shed 4 bases, with 9 bases lying between them. The CDR3 covers 13 residues. The CDR3, as DNA: TGTGCCAGCAGTTTTTCGAGGGGCACTGAAGCTTTCTTT. Translation: CASSFSRGTEAFF.

J is TRBJ1-1 and V is TRBV27; no clear D. This CDR3 region has 15 residues. Trimming cost V 2 bases and J 0 bases, with 10 bases left between them. CDR1 is MNHEY and CDR2 is SMNVEV in the germline V gene (reference sequence). CDR3: CASSLRASMNTEAFF. In nucleotides, the CDR3 is TGTGCCAGCAGTTTACGAGCGAGCATGAACACTGAAGCTTTCTTT.

This clonotype was counted at least ten times. The chain uses TRBV6-2 or TRBV6-3 and TRBJ2-7; perhaps TRBD2 as D (5 bases). This CDR3 contains 12 residues. Germline CDR1 MNHEY, CDR2 SVGEGT. The V and J ends lost 5 bases and 7 bases respectively, with 12 bases between them. CDR3 in DNA: TGTGCCAGCAGTCCAGGACTGGGGGAGCAGTACTTC. Translating it yields CASSPGLGEQYF.

This clonotype was detected ten times or more. The rearrangement uses TRBV3-1 and TRBJ1-1; D gene unclear. The CDR3 length is 13 residues. With 5 bases removed from V and 1 base from J, the gap between germline ends came to 8 bases. The germline gives CDR1 LGHDT, CDR2 YNNKEL (reference sequence). Written as DNA, the CDR3 is TGTGCCAGCAGCTCGGCCCCGAACACTGAAGCTTTCTTT. Translated: CASSSAPNTEAFF.

This clonotype has a count of ten or more. The chain couples TRBV30 to TRBJ2-7; TRBD1 or TRBD2 may be the D gene (5 bases each). The CDR3 has 11 residues. V lost 8 bases, J lost 3 bases, and 11 bases lay in between. The germline CDR1 and CDR2 sequences are GTSNPN and SVGIG (reference sequence). CDR3 sequence: CARPGHYEQYF. The CDR3 DNA is TGTGCCCGGCCGGGGCACTACGAGCAGTACTTC.

This clonotype was seen more than once but under ten times. CDR3 nucleotides: TGTGCCAGCCTCCGATCGGGTGAAGCTTTCTTT. It codes for CASLRSGEAFF. The genes are TRBV4-2 and TRBJ1-1; D call uncertain. The CDR3 spans 11 residues. The V gene's germline CDR1 is LGHNA and CDR2 YNFKEQ. Deletions cut 8 bases from V and 7 bases from J, with 11 bases between.

This clonotype was seen ten or more times. The chain is built from TRBV7-9 and TRBJ1-2; TRBD1 is a possible D gene (5 bases). The germline V gene encodes CDR1 SEHNR and CDR2 FQNEAQ (reference sequence). This CDR3 comprises 15 residues. V was trimmed by 4 bases and J by 7 bases, leaving 19 bases between them. The CDR3 is CASSSAGQKNRGYTF. The CDR3 DNA reads as TGTGCCAGCAGCTCGGCAGGACAAAAGAACCGTGGCTACACCTTC.